These 24 T cell receptor beta chains were all obtained from the same sample, sequenced in a study of PD-L1 blockade in urothelial cancer. Using immunoSEQ multiplex PCR, the repertoire was profiled, and TCRdb retains in-frame clones only, with some absent. Of around 30,000 clones in the sample, 70% to 90% were seen once. The material was PBMCs, obtained around atezolizumab (anti-PD-L1) treatment. Receptors originate from a man between 50 and 59 years old with urothelial cancer.

This sequence joins TRBV19 and TRBJ1-2; 8 nucleotides align to TRBD1. V lost 5 bases and J lost 6; bases outside the gene matches: 5. This CDR3 contains 13 residues. Per the germline V gene, CDR1 is LNHDA and CDR2 is SQIVND (reference sequence). CDR3 in DNA: TGTGCCAGTAGTCGGACAGGGACGCATGGCTACACCTTC. It translates to CASSRTGTHGYTF. The full variable domain, rest sourced from reference TRBV19 and TRBJ1-2, is DGGITQSPKYLFRKEGQNVTLSCEQNLNHDAMYWYRQDPGQGLRLIYYSQIVNDFQKGDIAEGYSVSREKKESFPLTVTSAQKNPTAFYLCASSRTGTHGYTFGSGTRLTVV.

The rearrangement uses TRBV18 and TRBJ2-2; D is ambiguous. V lost 6 bases and J 5 bases, leaving 10 bases between the germline ends. Germline V gene sequence: CDR1 KGHSH, CDR2 LQKENI. This CDR3 region has 13 residues. The CDR3 DNA is TGTGCCAGCTCCTTAGGAGCTACCGGGGAGCTGTTTTTT. Translated, it gives CASSLGATGELFF.

The CDR3 nucleotides are TGTGCCAGCAGCCTGACTCGTCTTGGCACAGATACGCAGTATTTT. It translates to CASSLTRLGTDTQYF. J is TRBJ2-3 and V is TRBV6-6; D unclear. This CDR3 contains 15 residues. With 6 bases removed from V and 1 base from J, the gap between germline ends came to 14 bases. Per the germline V gene, CDR1 is MNHNY and CDR2 is SVGAGI (reference sequence).

V usage is TRBV27 and J usage is TRBJ2-7; TRBD1 aligns across 8 bases. Trimming removed 6 bases from V and 3 bases from J; junction bases left unmatched: 4. This CDR3 has 13 residues. CDR1 and CDR2 from the germline V gene are MNHEY and SMNVEV (reference sequence). The CDR3 DNA reads as TGTGCCAGCAGCGCCAGGGGGCTCTACGAGCAGTACTTC. This codes for CASSARGLYEQYF.

The genes are TRBV5-1 and TRBJ2-1, with D uncertain. With 0 bases removed from V and 5 bases from J, the gap between germline ends came to 9 bases. There are 14 residues in the CDR3. The germline CDR1 and CDR2 sequences are SGHRS and YFSETQ. The DNA of the CDR3 is TGCGCCAGCAGCTTGGGGGCACGTAACAATGAGCAGTTCTTC. It is translated as CASSLGARNNEQFF.

The chain couples TRBV18 to TRBJ2-3; 7 bases match TRBD2. The CDR3 runs 16 residues. CDR1 and CDR2 from the germline V gene are KGHSH and LQKENI. Losses at the gene ends were 1 base for V and 6 bases for J; bases not matched to a gene: 10. In DNA, the CDR3 is TGTGCCAGCTCACCACGAAAGCGGGGTCCAGGGGATACGCAGTATTTT. Its protein product is CASSPRKRGPGDTQYF.

V is TRBV18 and J is TRBJ1-2, with 8 bases aligning to TRBD1. The V gene end was trimmed by 4 bases and the J gene end by 8 bases; junction bases not matched to a gene: 6. This CDR3 region has 13 residues. Germline values: CDR1 KGHSH, CDR2 LQKENI. In DNA form, the CDR3 reads TGTGCCAGCTCACAGACAGGGGCAGTGGGCTACACCTTC. It yields the protein CASSQTGAVGYTF.

The chain joins TRBV6-5 to TRBJ2-7; TRBD2 agrees at 14 bases. V dropped 0 bases and J dropped 5; count of bases not matched to a gene: 0. Germline CDR1 and CDR2: MNHEY and SVGAGI. The CDR3 totals 15 residues. The CDR3 DNA reads TGTGCCAGCAGTTACTCGGGACTAGCGGGGGACGAGCAGTACTTC. Translated: CASSYSGLAGDEQYF.

The chain uses TRBV7-8 and TRBJ2-6; D is possibly TRBD2 (6 bases). V was pared by 5 bases and J by 0 bases, with 14 bases between. The length of the CDR3 is 17 residues. CDR1 SGHVS and CDR2 FQNEAQ come from the germline V gene. The CDR3 region has the DNA TGTGCCAGCAGCCCTTTTTGGGACTTCTCTGGGGCCAACGTCCTGACTTTC. Translation gives CASSPFWDFSGANVLTF.

CDR3 sequence: CASKEREVSETGELFF. Here the CDR3 DNA reads TGTGCCAGCAAGGAGCGGGAGGTTTCGGAGACCGGGGAGCTGTTTTTT. The J gene is TRBJ2-2, the V gene TRBV2, with 9 bases lining up with TRBD2. J was trimmed by 5 bases and V by 7 bases; bases with no gene match: 11. Germline loops: CDR1 SNHLY, CDR2 FYNNEI. This CDR3 has 16 residues. Variable domain in full (rest from reference TRBV2 and TRBJ2-2): EPEVTQTPSHQVTQMGQEVILRCVPISNHLYFYWYRQILGQKVEFLVSFYNNEISEKSEIFDDQFSVERPDGSNFTLKIRSTKLEDSAMYFCASKEREVSETGELFFGEGSRLTVL.

The CDR3, as DNA: TGTGCCAGCAGCGACCTTTCCGGGACAGGGACATACGAGCAGTACTTC. This gives the protein CASSDLSGTGTYEQYF. The V gene is TRBV27, the J gene TRBJ2-7; 9 nucleotides match TRBD1. CDR3 size: 16 residues. V lost 6 bases and J lost 4; bases outside the gene matches: 13. Germline V lookup: CDR1 MNHEY, CDR2 SMNVEV (reference sequence).

Notes on this clone: Within the sample, other DNA sequences also encode this same CDR3. The rearrangement joins TRBV30 to TRBJ1-5, with D possibly being TRBD1 (5 bases). The length of the CDR3 is 13 residues. V was shortened by 4 bases and J by 0 bases, with 7 bases between the two germline ends. From germline, CDR1 is GTSNPN and CDR2 SVGIG (reference sequence). CDR3 in amino acids: CAWTRDSNQPQHF. CDR3 coding DNA: TGTGCCTGGACCAGGGATAGCAATCAGCCCCAGCATTTT.

The chain links TRBV6-6 to TRBJ1-5; TRBD1 might be the D (5 bases). Germline V gene data show CDR1 as MNHNY and CDR2 as SVGAGI (reference sequence). V shed 7 bases and J shed 4 bases, with 14 bases lying between them. The CDR3 has 14 residues. The CDR3 reads CASIIGRGNQPQHF. The CDR3 DNA follows: TGTGCCAGCATAATAGGAAGGGGTAATCAGCCCCAGCATTTT.

This clone was counted once. This chain connects TRBV7-2 to TRBJ1-1, with a weak D call TRBD1 (5 bases). Germline V gene sequence: CDR1 SGHTA, CDR2 FQGNSA. The CDR3 runs to 13 residues. Trimming shortened V by 8 bases and J by 1 base, and 11 bases separated the two germline ends. CDR3 sequence: CASGQGKNTEAFF. The CDR3 bases are TGTGCCAGCGGACAAGGGAAGAACACTGAAGCTTTCTTT.

This clone was observed a handful of times. In DNA, the CDR3 is TGTGCCAGCAGGCGGGTTGAGCACACAGATACGCAGTATTTT. Its protein product is CASRRVEHTDTQYF. V usage is TRBV6-1 and J usage is TRBJ2-3, with D possibly being TRBD2 (5 bases). Germline CDR1 reads MNHNS; CDR2 reads SASEGT. Trimming shortened V by 6 bases and J by 2 bases, and 12 bases separated the two germline ends. The CDR3 covers 14 residues.

The chain joins TRBV27 to TRBJ2-1; D perhaps matches TRBD2 (6 bases). The V and J ends lost 2 bases and 4 bases respectively, with 18 bases between them. The CDR3 has 17 residues. Germline loops: CDR1 MNHEY, CDR2 SMNVEV (reference sequence). DNA for the CDR3: TGTGCCAGCAGTTTAAGGGGCTCGACGGGAGCTTACAATGAGCAGTTCTTC. This gives the protein CASSLRGSTGAYNEQFF.

The chain recombines TRBV5-1 with TRBJ1-4, with D perhaps TRBD1 (5 bases). V was pared by 0 bases and J by 7 bases, with 10 bases between. The CDR3 length is 14 residues. Germline CDR1 SGHRS, CDR2 YFSETQ. CDR3 DNA: TGCGCCAGCAGCTTGGGGGCAGGGATTGAAAAACTGTTTTTT. It encodes CASSLGAGIEKLFF.

The CDR3 DNA is TGTGCCAGCAGTGCGGACAGGGGAAAGGCAGGGTCCTACGAGCAGTACTTC. Protein: CASSADRGKAGSYEQYF. The chain employs TRBV27 and TRBJ2-7; TRBD1 matches at 9 bases. Germline V gene lookup returns CDR1 MNHEY and CDR2 SMNVEV (reference sequence). V dropped 5 bases and J dropped 1; count of bases not matched to a gene: 12. This CDR3 contains 17 residues.

The chain is built from TRBV28 and TRBJ1-2, with 7 positions matching TRBD1. CDR1 and CDR2 from the germline V gene are MDHEN and SYDVKM. The CDR3 sequence is 13 residues long. V lost 5 bases, J lost 6 bases, and 6 bases stayed unmatched. CDR3 sequence reads: CASSRTGTDGYTF. The CDR3 DNA follows: TGTGCCAGCAGTCGTACCGGGACAGATGGCTACACCTTC.

The chain is built from TRBV7-3 and TRBJ2-2; D may be TRBD1 (6 bases). This CDR3 comprises 17 residues. V lost 0 bases and J 4 bases, leaving 15 bases between the germline ends. CDR1 is SGHTA, CDR2 FQGTGA, per germline. CDR3 in amino acids: CASSLTPAQGSTGELFF. The CDR3 DNA follows: TGTGCCAGCAGCTTAACACCCGCCCAGGGGAGCACCGGGGAGCTGTTTTTT. Full variable domain (remainder filled in from reference TRBV7-3 and TRBJ2-2): GAGVSQTPSNKVTEKGKYVELRCDPISGHTALYWYRQSLGQGPEFLIYFQGTGAADDSGLPNDRFFAVRPEGSVSTLKIQRTERGDSAVYLCASSLTPAQGSTGELFFGEGSRLTVL.

J is TRBJ2-3 and V is TRBV5-1, with 11 bases that match TRBD2. Germline V gene sequence: CDR1 SGHRS, CDR2 YFSETQ. The CDR3 loop spans 16 amino acids. Losses at the gene ends were 4 bases for V and 2 bases for J; bases not matched to a gene: 6. As DNA, the CDR3 is TGCGCCAGCAGCGTTAGCGGGGGGGCCTTCACAGATACGCAGTATTTT. Translation: CASSVSGGAFTDTQYF.

This chain uses TRBV27 with TRBJ2-7; perhaps TRBD2 as D (6 bases). Germline V gene sequence: CDR1 MNHEY, CDR2 SMNVEV (reference sequence). The CDR3 is 16 amino acids. Trimming removed 6 bases at V and 0 bases at J, with 18 bases between. The CDR3 protein is CASSRSLAVNSYEQYF. The CDR3 region has the DNA TGTGCCAGCAGCAGAAGTTTAGCGGTAAACTCCTACGAGCAGTACTTC.

The chain employs TRBV6-6 and TRBJ2-7; possibly TRBD2 for D (6 bases). The length of the CDR3 is 12 residues. V dropped 8 bases and J dropped 2 bases, with 10 bases sitting between them. Germline V gives CDR1 MNHNY, CDR2 SVGAGI (reference sequence). CDR3 region: CASGGLPYEQYF. DNA for the CDR3: TGTGCCAGCGGGGGGTTACCCTACGAGCAGTACTTC.

V usage is TRBV5-1 and J usage is TRBJ2-1; tentatively, D is TRBD1 (5 bases). The CDR3 has 17 residues. V lost 4 bases to trimming and J lost 4 bases, with 21 bases between them. Germline V CDR1 and CDR2: SGHRS, YFSETQ. In DNA form, the CDR3 reads TGCGCCAGCAGCGTAAATCCAGAAGGGGAAGTATACAATGAGCAGTTCTTC. Its translation: CASSVNPEGEVYNEQFF.